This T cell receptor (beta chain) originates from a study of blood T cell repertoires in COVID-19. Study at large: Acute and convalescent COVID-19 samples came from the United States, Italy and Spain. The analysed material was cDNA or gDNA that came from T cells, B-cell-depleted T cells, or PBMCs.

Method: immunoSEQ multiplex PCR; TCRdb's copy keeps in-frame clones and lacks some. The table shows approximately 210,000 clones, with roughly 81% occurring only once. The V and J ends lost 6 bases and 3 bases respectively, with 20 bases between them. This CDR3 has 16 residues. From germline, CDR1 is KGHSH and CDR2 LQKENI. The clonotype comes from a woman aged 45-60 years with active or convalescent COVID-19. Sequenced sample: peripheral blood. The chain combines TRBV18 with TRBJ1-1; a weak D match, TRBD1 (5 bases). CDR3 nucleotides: TGTGCCAGCTCCCAAACCAGGGTGCAGGGATACACTGAAGCTTTCTTT. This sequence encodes CASSQTRVQGYTEAFF.